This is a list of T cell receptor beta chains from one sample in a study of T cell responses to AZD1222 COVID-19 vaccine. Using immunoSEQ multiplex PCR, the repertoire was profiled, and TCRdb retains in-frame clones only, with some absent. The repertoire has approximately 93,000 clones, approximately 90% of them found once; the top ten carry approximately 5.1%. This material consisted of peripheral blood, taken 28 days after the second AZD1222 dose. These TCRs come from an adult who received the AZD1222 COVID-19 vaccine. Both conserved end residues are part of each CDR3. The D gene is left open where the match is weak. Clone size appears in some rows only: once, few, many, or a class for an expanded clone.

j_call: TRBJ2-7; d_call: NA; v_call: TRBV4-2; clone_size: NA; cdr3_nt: TGTGCCAGCAGCCAAGAGTTGGGCAGGGGGGGTCTCTACGAGCAGTACTTC; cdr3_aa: CASSQELGRGGLYEQYF
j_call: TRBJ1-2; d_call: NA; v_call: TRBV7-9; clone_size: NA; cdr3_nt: TGTGCCAGCAGCTTAGGGACAGAGGAGAAATTCTATGGCTACACCTTC; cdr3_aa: CASSLGTEEKFYGYTF
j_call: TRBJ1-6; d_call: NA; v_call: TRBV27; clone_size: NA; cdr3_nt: TGTGCCAGCAGTCTCGGGGTCTCACCCCTCCACTTT; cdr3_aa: CASSLGVSPLHF
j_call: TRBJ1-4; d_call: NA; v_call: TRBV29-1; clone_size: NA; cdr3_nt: TGCAGCTTTAACGACAAGGGGACGGAAAAACTGTTTTTT; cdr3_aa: CSFNDKGTEKLFF
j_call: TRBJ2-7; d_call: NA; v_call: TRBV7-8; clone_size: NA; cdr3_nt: TGTGCCAGCAGCTTAGCAGGGGGGGGGAACTACGAGCAGTACTTC; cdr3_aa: CASSLAGGGNYEQYF
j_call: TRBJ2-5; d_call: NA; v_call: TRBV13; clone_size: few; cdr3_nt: TGTGCCAGCAGCGCCCCCTACGACAGCTACGGAGAGACCCAGTACTTC; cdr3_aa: CASSAPYDSYGETQYF
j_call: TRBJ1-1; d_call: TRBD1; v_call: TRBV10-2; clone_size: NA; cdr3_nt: TGCGCCAGCAAAAAGGACAGGGATCCTTTCTTT; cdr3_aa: CASKKDRDPFF
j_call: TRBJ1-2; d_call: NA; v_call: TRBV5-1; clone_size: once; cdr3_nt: TGCGCCAGCAGCCACCGAATAGGGGAGATCGGCTATGGCTACACCTTC; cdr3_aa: CASSHRIGEIGYGYTF
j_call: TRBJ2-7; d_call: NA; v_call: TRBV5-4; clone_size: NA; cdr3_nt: TGTGCCAGCAGCTTTTCAGGTTACGAGCAGTACTTC; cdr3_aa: CASSFSGYEQYF
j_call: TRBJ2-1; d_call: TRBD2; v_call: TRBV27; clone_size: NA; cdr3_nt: TGTGCCAGCAGCCCCGGGACTAGCGGGTACAATGAGCAGTTCTTC; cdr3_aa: CASSPGTSGYNEQFF
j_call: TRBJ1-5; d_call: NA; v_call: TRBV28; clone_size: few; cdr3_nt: TGTGCCAGCAGTTGGGCAGCTAGCAATCAGCCCCAGCATTTT; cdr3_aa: CASSWAASNQPQHF
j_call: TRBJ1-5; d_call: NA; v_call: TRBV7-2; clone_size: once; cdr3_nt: TGTGCCAGCAGCTTAAATGCCAGGACGAACAATCAGCCCCAGCATTTT; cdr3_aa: CASSLNARTNNQPQHF
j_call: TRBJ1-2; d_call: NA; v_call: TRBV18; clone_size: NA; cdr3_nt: TGTGCCAGCTCACCTAATGCTAACTATGGCTACACCTTC; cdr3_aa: CASSPNANYGYTF
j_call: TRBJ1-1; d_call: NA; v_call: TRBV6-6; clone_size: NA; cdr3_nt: TGTGCCAGCAGTATAAGACAGGCAGGCGACACTGAAGCTTTCTTT; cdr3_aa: CASSIRQAGDTEAFF
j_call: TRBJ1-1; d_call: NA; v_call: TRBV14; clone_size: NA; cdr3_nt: TGTGCCAGCAGCCAAGATACGGGGTCCCCTGAAGCTTTCTTT; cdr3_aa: CASSQDTGSPEAFF
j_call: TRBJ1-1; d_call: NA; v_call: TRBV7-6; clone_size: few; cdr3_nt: TGTGCCAGCAGCCCGAGTAGATTCCGGGAGCGCAACACTGAAGCTTTCTTT; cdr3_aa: CASSPSRFRERNTEAFF
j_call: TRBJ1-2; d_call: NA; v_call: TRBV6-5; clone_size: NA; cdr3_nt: TGTGCCAGCAGTTACGTGAGGGAAAACTATGGCTACACCTTC; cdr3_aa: CASSYVRENYGYTF
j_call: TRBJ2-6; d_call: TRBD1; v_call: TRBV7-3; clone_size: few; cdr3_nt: TGTGCCAGCAGGGACACAGGGGCCGGGGCCAACGTCCTGACTTTC; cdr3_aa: CASRDTGAGANVLTF
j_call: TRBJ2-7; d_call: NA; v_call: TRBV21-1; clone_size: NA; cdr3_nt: TGTGCCACTGGGCCGACCTACGAGCAGTACTTC; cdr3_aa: CATGPTYEQYF
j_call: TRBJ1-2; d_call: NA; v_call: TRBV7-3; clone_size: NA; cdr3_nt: TGTGCCAGCAGCCCTTTAGGAGGGGGGAAGGGCTACACCTTC; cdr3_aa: CASSPLGGGKGYTF
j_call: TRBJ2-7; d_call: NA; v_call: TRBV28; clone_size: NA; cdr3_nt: TGTGCCACCTACCCCAGGGATCTACCCTACGAGCAGTACTTC; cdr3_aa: CATYPRDLPYEQYF
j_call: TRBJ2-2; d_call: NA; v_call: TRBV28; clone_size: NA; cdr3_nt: TGTGCCAGCAGGGTTAGGCAGTATGGAACCGGGGAGCTGTTTTTT; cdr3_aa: CASRVRQYGTGELFF
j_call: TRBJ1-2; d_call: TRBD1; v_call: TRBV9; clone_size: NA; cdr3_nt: TGTGCCAGCAGCCGGGACAGGGTTAAAGGCTACACCTTC; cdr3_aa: CASSRDRVKGYTF
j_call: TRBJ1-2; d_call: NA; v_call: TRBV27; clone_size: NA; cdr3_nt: TGTGCCAGCAGTTTAAGGGGGGCAAGTCGGGGCACCTTC; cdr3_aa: CASSLRGASRGTF
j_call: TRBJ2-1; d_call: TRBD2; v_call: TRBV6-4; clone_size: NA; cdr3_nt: TGTGCCAGCAGTGAATTGAGCGGGGGGGCTTGGGATGAGCAGTTCTTC; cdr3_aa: CASSELSGGAWDEQFF
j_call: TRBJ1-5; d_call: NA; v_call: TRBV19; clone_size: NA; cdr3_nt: TGTGCCAGTAGTATGGGGGGACTACACCAGCCCCAGCATTTT; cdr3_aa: CASSMGGLHQPQHF
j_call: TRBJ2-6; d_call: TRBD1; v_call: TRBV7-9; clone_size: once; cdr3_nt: TGTGCCAGCAGCTCGCGAACGACAGGGTATTCTGGGGCCAACGTCCTGACTTTC; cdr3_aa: CASSSRTTGYSGANVLTF
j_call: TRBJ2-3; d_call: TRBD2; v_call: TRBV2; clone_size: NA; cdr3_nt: TGTGCCAGCAGTGGAGGTAGCGGGGACCGCACAGATACGCAGTATTTT; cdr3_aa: CASSGGSGDRTDTQYF